This T cell receptor (beta chain) was documented in a study of T cells after yellow fever vaccination. CDR3 size: 12 residues. Looked up from germline, CDR1 is SGHRS and CDR2 is YFSETQ. V gave up 7 bases and J gave up 4 bases, with 11 bases separating them. MiXCR, applied by TCRdb to the 5' RACE reads, yields one record per CDR3 protein. The sample holds 450,000 to 650,000 distinct CDR3 sequences, around an eighth seen once. The specimen was PBMCs, collected on the day of the yellow fever booster vaccination. The clonotype comes from a man aged 25-40 years who received the YFV17D yellow fever vaccine. The V and J genes are TRBV5-1 and TRBJ2-5; D might be TRBD1 or TRBD2, each matching 6 bases. CDR3 sequence: CASHGGRETQYF. The CDR3 DNA sequence: TGCGCCAGCCATGGGGGGCGAGAGACCCAGTACTTC.